This T cell receptor beta chain was observed in a study of blood T cell repertoires in COVID-19. The wider study: Collection of acute and convalescent COVID-19 samples took place in the United States, Italy and Spain.

This CDR3 spans 15 amino acids. Germline V gives CDR1 MGHRA, CDR2 YSYEKL. Losses at the gene ends were 4 bases for V and 8 bases for J; bases not matched to a gene: 10. Sequencing was performed with immunoSEQ multiplex PCR; in TCRdb, only in-frame clones are kept and a portion is missing. The data contain approximately 25,000 clones, around 83% of them singletons. The specimen was peripheral blood. The chain is built from TRBV4-1 and TRBJ2-5, with 10 bases matching TRBD1. The receptor's source is a human donor in a cohort sampled during active COVID-19. The CDR3 loop reads CASSLPGQGLVTQYF. The CDR3 DNA sequence: TGCGCCAGCAGCCTCCCGGGACAGGGGTTAGTAACCCAGTACTTC.